This T cell receptor (beta chain) originates from a study of blood T cell repertoires in COVID-19. Across the whole study: Acute and convalescent COVID-19 specimens originated in the United States, Italy and Spain. PBMCs, B-cell-depleted T cells, or T cells provided the cDNA or gDNA that made up the material.

In the authors' workflow: For nucleated cells, counts were estimated from reference gene primer amplification. Profiled with immunoSEQ multiplex PCR; TCRdb holds only in-frame clones, not every one. V, J and clone size were drawn from that table, and D and trimming were deduced from the DNA. The sample carries approximately 93,000 clones, approximately 79% recorded once. Followed longitudinally, the Seattle patients had been enrolled during active infection. With 7 bases removed from V and 3 bases from J, the gap between germline ends came to 5 bases. The CDR3 is made up of 11 amino acids. The V gene's germline CDR1 is MDHEN and CDR2 SYDVKM.

This receptor was taken from a man in his 70s with COVID-19, enrolled during active disease. The sequenced sample was peripheral blood. V is TRBV28 and J is TRBJ2-3; D not resolved. The CDR3 here is CASTTTDTQYF. CDR3 in DNA: TGTGCCAGCACGACTACAGATACGCAGTATTTT.